This T cell receptor beta chain was sequenced in a study of glioma-infiltrating T cells. Study-wide background: WHO grade II oligodendrogliomas or astrocytomas, plus non-recurrent WHO grade IV glioblastomas, were sampled.

V shed 5 bases and J 0 bases; nucleotides not matched to a gene: 9. Germline values: CDR1 MNHEY, CDR2 SMNVEV (reference sequence). This CDR3 has 18 amino acids. Study-level points and caveats: Tissue and blood shared very few CDR3 sequences.

Using RNA template, CDR3s of TCR alpha and beta were amplified with iRepertoire arm-PCR. TCRdb re-called the multiplex PCR reads through MiXCR, storing one row per CDR3 protein. The sample consists of 300,000 to 450,000 distinct CDR3 sequences, 41% of them appearing once. Notes on this clonotype: Its antigen remains unidentified.

Specimen: glioma tissue, nonneoplastic brain tissue, or PBMCs (not recorded which). The chain combines TRBV27 with TRBJ1-5; 11 bases agree with TRBD1. This receptor was taken from a human donor with low-grade glioma or glioblastoma, undergoing nonglioma brain surgery, or in good health (not recorded which). The CDR3 DNA is TGTGCCAGCAGTGATGGACAGGGGGCCTTATATAGCAATCAGCCCCAGCATTTT. It is translated as CASSDGQGALYSNQPQHF.